The 9 T cell receptor beta chains listed next were all sequenced from one sample in a study of CD8 T cells in ankylosing spondylitis. One entry per CDR3 protein, called by TCRdb with MiXCR from the 5' RACE reads. The sample lists about 250,000 distinct CDR3 sequences; approximately 10% were seen once. Sequencing was done on a sample of blood, either unsorted or a sorted T cell fraction (not recorded which). The source is a male donor with ankylosing spondylitis or in good health (not recorded which).

This clonotype was recorded a few times. The chain links TRBV12-3 or TRBV12-4 to TRBJ1-1, with 10 bases aligning to TRBD1. CDR3 length: 15 amino acids. Trimming at V came to 4 bases and at J to 6 bases, leaving 8 bases not matched to a gene. The CDR3 sequence: CASSWGGTGVSEAFF. The CDR3 coding sequence is TGTGCCAGCAGTTGGGGTGGGACAGGGGTTTCTGAAGCTTTCTTT.

Many counts were recorded for this clonotype. The rearrangement links TRBV20-1 to TRBJ2-1; maybe TRBD2 (5 bases). The CDR3 sequence is 12 residues long. Per germline, CDR1 DFQATT and CDR2 SNEGSKA (reference sequence). V was pared by 5 bases and J by 4 bases, with 9 bases between. The CDR3 reads CSAVLVYNEQFF. CDR3 bases: TGCAGTGCTGTACTAGTTTACAATGAGCAGTTCTTC.

Only a few counts were recorded for this clonotype. The CDR3 here is CAHNEKLFF. CDR3 nucleotide sequence: TGTGCCCATAATGAAAAACTGTTTTTT. This chain connects TRBV25-1 to TRBJ1-4, with D unresolved. V was cut by 11 bases and J by 4 bases, with 2 bases left in between. CDR1 and CDR2 from the germline V gene are MGHDK and SYGVNS. The CDR3 has 9 amino acids.

In this sample, this clonotype turned up many times. The chain combines TRBV4-1 with TRBJ1-3, with D possibly being TRBD1 (6 bases). The CDR3 extends over 18 amino acids. Germline V CDR1 and CDR2: MGHRA, YSYEKL. Trimming took 4 bases from V and 0 from J, leaving 19 bases between them. The CDR3 nucleotides read TGCGCCAGCAGCCTACAGCTGGACAGTCCCCACTCTGGAAACACCATATATTTT. Its translation: CASSLQLDSPHSGNTIYF.

This clonotype has ten or more counts. The rearrangement joins TRBV7-2 to TRBJ1-1; 7 bases agree with TRBD1. Germline CDR1 and CDR2: SGHTA and FQGNSA. V trimming: 1 base; J trimming: 10 bases; junction bases outside the gene matches: 3. CDR3 length: 12 residues. The CDR3 nucleotides are TGTGCCAGCAGCTTAGTGCAGGGGGTAGCTTTCTTT. This codes for CASSLVQGVAFF.

This clonotype was observed at least ten times. The J gene is TRBJ2-7, the V gene TRBV21-1; the table's D call, TRBD2, has no DNA check behind it. TRBV21-1 has pseudogene status. The CDR3 has 14 amino acids. CDR3 DNA: TGTGCCAGCAGCAATACGAGGGTGGGTGGTGACGAGTACTTC. Translating gives CASSNTRVGGDEYF.

This clonotype was observed a few times. J is TRBJ1-5 and V is TRBV4-1, with 8 bases identical to TRBD1. Germline CDR1 and CDR2: MGHRA and YSYEKL. The V and J ends lost 2 bases and 2 bases, in that order; junction bases with no gene match: 2. CDR3 length equals 15 residues. CDR3: CASSQPGQGNQPQHF. CDR3 nucleotides: TGCGCCAGCAGCCAACCGGGACAGGGCAATCAGCCCCAGCATTTT.

This clonotype was detected ten times or more. V and J are TRBV10-3 and TRBJ2-7, with D perhaps matching TRBD1 (6 bases). This CDR3 region has 14 residues. Trimming stripped 0 bases from V and 5 bases from J, with 11 bases between. The germline V gene has CDR1 ENHRY and CDR2 SYGVKD. The CDR3 loop is CAISESGDRNEQYF. CDR3 in DNA: TGTGCCATCAGTGAGTCTGGTGACAGGAACGAGCAGTACTTC.

This clonotype was observed many times. V is TRBV20-1 and J is TRBJ2-7; perhaps D is TRBD1 or TRBD2 (5 bases each). The V end lost 6 bases, the J end lost 3 bases, and 18 bases lay between the germline ends. The germline V gene encodes CDR1 DFQATT and CDR2 SNEGSKA (reference sequence). There are 14 residues in the CDR3. The CDR3: CSAFRRTSNYEQYF. CDR3 nucleotides: TGCAGTGCATTCAGGAGGACATCCAACTACGAGCAGTACTTC.